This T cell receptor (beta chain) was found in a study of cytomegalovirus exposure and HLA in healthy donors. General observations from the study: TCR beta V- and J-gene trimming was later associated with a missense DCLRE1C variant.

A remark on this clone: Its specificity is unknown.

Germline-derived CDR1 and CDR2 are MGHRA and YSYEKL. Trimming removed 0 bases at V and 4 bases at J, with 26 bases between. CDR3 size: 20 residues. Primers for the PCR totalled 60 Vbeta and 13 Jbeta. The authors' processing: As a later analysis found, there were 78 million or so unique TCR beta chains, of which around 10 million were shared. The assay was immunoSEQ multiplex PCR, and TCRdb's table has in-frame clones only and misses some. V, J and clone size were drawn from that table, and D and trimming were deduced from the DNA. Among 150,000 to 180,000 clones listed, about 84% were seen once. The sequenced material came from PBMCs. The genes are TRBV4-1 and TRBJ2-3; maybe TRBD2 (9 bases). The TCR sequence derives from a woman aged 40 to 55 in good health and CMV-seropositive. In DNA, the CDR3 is TGCGCCAGCAGCCAAGATTTGGACAGGGCGGGTAGCGGGAGTGCAGATACGCAGTATTTT. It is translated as CASSQDLDRAGSGSADTQYF.